This T cell receptor beta chain was recovered during a study of T cell responses to AZD1222 COVID-19 vaccine. Assay: immunoSEQ multiplex PCR; the TCRdb copy retains only in-frame clones and omits some. The data contain 100,000 or so clones, around 89% of them singletons. The germline V gene encodes CDR1 LNHDA and CDR2 SQIVND (reference sequence). Losses at the gene ends were 1 base for V and 9 bases for J; bases not matched to a gene: 5. This CDR3 region has 16 residues. The origin of this receptor is an adult in good health. The sequenced sample was peripheral blood, obtained on day 0 of AZD1222 vaccination. V and J are TRBV19 and TRBJ2-1; TRBD2 aligns across 14 bases. The CDR3 region is CASSIAGTSGSREQFF. In DNA, the CDR3 is TGTGCCAGTAGTATAGCCGGGACTAGCGGGAGTCGTGAGCAGTTCTTC.